This note documents a single T cell receptor beta chain sequence. The length of the CDR3 is 15 residues. Per the germline V gene, CDR1 is SGHTS and CDR2 is YDEGEE. V was pared by 3 bases and J by 6 bases, with 13 bases between. This record belongs to a study of T cell changes during pregnancy in multiple sclerosis. Data came from immunoSEQ multiplex PCR; TCRdb stores just in-frame clones and leaves some out. The sample contains around 72,000 clones, approximately 90% of which appear only once. The sequence came from a female donor in good health, enrolled as a control in a pregnancy study. The genes are TRBV5-8 and TRBJ1-6; D is perhaps TRBD1 (5 bases). Source: peripheral blood, taken in the second trimester of pregnancy. The CDR3 DNA follows: TGTGCCAGCAGCTCGCAGGGTCACGGTAATTCACCCCTCCACTTT. Translated, it gives CASSSQGHGNSPLHF.